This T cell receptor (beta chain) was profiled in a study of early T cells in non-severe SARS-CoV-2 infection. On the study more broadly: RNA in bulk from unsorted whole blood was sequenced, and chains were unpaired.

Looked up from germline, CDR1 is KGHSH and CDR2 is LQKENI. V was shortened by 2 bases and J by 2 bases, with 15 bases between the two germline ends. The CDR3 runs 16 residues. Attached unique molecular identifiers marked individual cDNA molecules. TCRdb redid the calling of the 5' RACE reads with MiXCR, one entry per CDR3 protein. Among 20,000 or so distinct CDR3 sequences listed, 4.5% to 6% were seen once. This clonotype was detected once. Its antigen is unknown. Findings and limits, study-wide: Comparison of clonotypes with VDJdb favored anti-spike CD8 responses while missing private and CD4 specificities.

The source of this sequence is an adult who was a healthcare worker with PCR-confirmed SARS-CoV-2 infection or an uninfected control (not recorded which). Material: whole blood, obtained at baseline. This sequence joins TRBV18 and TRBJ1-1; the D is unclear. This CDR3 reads CASSPGQADLNTEAFF. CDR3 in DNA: TGTGCCAGCTCACCAGGGCAGGCTGATCTTAACACTGAAGCTTTCTTT. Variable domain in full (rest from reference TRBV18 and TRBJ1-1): NAGVMQNPRHLVRRRGQEARLRCSPMKGHSHVYWYRQLPEEGLKFMVYLQKENIIDESGMPKERFSAEFPKEGPSILRIQQVVRGDSAAYFCASSPGQADLNTEAFFGQGTRLTVV.